This paragraph reports one T cell receptor (beta chain). What it binds is not known. The data belong to a study of monozygotic twins with inflammatory bowel disease. Study-wide results and caveats: By inverse Simpson index, TCRbeta diversity was lower in IBD patients than in healthy co-twins.

The germline V gene encodes CDR1 DFQATT and CDR2 SNEGSKA (reference sequence). The CDR3 contains 15 residues. Phlebotomy per donor yielded a single 2.5 ml blood sample. Approximately 4,000 ng of total RNA went into each TCR library. TCRdb reanalyzed the 5' RACE reads, giving one entry per CDR3 protein sequence and no DNA. The ten top clones account for 2.6%, within a sample of approximately 400,000 distinct CDR3 sequences. The receptor was derived from a human donor with ulcerative colitis or Crohn's disease, or a healthy co-twin of an affected twin (not recorded which). Sample: blood. The chain recombines TRBV20-1 with TRBJ2-7; with no DNA, the TCRdb D assignment of TRBD2 cannot be verified. CDR3 sequence: CSAVSSSSGGYEQYF.